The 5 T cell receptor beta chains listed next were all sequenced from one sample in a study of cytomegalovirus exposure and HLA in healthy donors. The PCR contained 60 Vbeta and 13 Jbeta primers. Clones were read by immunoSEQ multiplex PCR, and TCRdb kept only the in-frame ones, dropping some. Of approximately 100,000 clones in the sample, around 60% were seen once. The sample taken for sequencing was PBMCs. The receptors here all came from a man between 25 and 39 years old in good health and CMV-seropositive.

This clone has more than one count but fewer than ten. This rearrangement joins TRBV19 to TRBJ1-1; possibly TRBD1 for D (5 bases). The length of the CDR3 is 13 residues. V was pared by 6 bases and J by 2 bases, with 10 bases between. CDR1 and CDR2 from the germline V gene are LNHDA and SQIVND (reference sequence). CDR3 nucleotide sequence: TGTGCCAGTAGACCCCAGGGTAACACTGAAGCTTTCTTT. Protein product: CASRPQGNTEAFF.

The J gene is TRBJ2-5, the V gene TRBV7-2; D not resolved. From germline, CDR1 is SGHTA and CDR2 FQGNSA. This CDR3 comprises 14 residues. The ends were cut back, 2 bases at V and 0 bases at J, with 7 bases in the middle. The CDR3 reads CASSLFRYQETQYF. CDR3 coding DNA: TGTGCCAGCAGCTTATTTCGGTACCAAGAGACCCAGTACTTC.

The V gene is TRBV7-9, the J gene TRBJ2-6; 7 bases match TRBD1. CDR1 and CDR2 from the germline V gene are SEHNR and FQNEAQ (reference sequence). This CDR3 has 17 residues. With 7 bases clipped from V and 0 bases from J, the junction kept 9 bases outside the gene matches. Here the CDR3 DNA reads TGTGCCAGCATCAAAGGGGGCGATAGCTCTGGGGCCAACGTCCTGACTTTC. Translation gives CASIKGGDSSGANVLTF.

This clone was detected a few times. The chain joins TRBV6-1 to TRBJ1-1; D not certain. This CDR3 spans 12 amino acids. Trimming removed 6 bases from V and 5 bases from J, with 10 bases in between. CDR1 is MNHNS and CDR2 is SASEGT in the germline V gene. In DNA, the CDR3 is TGTGCCAGCAGCCAACCGGGGACTGAAGCTTTCTTT. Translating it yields CASSQPGTEAFF.

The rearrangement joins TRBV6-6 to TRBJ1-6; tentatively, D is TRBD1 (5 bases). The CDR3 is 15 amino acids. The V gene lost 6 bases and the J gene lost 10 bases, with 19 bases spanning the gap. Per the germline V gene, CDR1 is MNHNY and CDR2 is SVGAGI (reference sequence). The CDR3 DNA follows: TGTGCCAGCAGACCCCCCGGGGAGGGGTACTCACCCCTCCACTTT. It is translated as CASRPPGEGYSPLHF.